This entry concerns a single TCR beta chain. These data come from a study of a mutant IDH1 vaccine in newly diagnosed glioma. Trimming removed 7 bases at V and 3 bases at J, with 17 bases between. The length of the CDR3 is 15 residues. Germline CDR1 is LNHDA and CDR2 is SQIVND (reference sequence). Time point here: baseline, week 1 (first vaccination visit). Indicated treatment: pre-vaccination baseline after standard-of-care therapy. Sequenced by immunoSEQ multiplex PCR; TCRdb stores in-frame clones only, minus some. The data hold 30,000 to 40,000 clones, with about three quarters observed a single time.

The genes are TRBV19 and TRBJ2-3; D possibly uses TRBD1 or TRBD2 (5 bases each). The sample here was peripheral blood mononuclear cells (PBMCs), taken from a glioma patient treated with radiotherapy, temozolomide or both. The receptor was isolated from a man aged 50 to 59 with glioma. Some clones in this sample may be carry-over from other donors' samples. The CDR3 protein is CASMGRGSGTDTQYF. The CDR3 coding sequence is TGTGCCAGTATGGGCCGGGGCTCTGGGACAGATACGCAGTATTTT.